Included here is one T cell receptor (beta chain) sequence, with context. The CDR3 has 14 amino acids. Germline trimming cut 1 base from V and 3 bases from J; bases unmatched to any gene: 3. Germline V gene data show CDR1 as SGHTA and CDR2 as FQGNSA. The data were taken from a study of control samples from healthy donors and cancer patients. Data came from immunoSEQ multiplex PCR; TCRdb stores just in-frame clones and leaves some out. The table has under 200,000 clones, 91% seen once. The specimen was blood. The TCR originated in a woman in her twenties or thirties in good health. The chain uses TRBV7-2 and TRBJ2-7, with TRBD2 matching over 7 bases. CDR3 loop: CASSLGGGSYEQYF. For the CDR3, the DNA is TGTGCCAGCAGCTTAGGGGGCGGGAGCTACGAGCAGTACTTC.